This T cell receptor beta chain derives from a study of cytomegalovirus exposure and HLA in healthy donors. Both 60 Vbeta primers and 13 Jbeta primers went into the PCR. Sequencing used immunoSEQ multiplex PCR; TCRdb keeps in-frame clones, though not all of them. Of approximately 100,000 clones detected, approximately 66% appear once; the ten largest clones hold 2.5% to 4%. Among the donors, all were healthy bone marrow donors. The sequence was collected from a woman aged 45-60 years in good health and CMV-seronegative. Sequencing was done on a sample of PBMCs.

The CDR3 bases are TGTGCCAGCAGATTCCCGGGACTGGGCCAAGCTGGAAACACCATATATTTT. Protein sequence: CASRFPGLGQAGNTIYF. The chain has TRBV28 and TRBJ1-3, with D possibly TRBD1 on 5 matching bases. From germline, CDR1 is MDHEN and CDR2 SYDVKM. Trimming shortened V by 6 bases and J by 2 bases, and 20 bases separated the two germline ends. The CDR3 is 17 residues long.